The 22 T cell receptor beta chains presented below share a single source sample, sequenced in a study of cytomegalovirus exposure and HLA in healthy donors. The PCR ran on 60 Vbeta and 13 Jbeta primers. The table came from immunoSEQ multiplex PCR; TCRdb's copy has only in-frame clones and leaves some out. The data show 150,000 or so clones, with 75% to 85% seen just once and nearly 6.5% held by the top ten. Material for sequencing was PBMCs. These receptors all stem from a man aged 45-60 years in good health and CMV-seropositive.

Concerning this clone: This same CDR3 is encoded by further DNA sequences in the sample. The chain links TRBV2 to TRBJ2-7, with D maybe TRBD2 (5 bases). V lost 6 bases and J lost 4, with 19 bases in between. The CDR3 spans 15 residues. Germline V gene data show CDR1 as SNHLY and CDR2 as FYNNEI. CDR3 residues: CASSELDRGSYEQYF. CDR3 nucleotide sequence: TGTGCCAGCAGCGAATTGGACCGGGGATCTTACGAGCAGTACTTC. The complete variable domain, with remaining parts taken from reference TRBV2 and TRBJ2-7, reads EPEVTQTPSHQVTQMGQEVILRCVPISNHLYFYWYRQILGQKVEFLVSFYNNEISEKSEIFDDQFSVERPDGSNFTLKIRSTKLEDSAMYFCASSELDRGSYEQYFGPGTRLTVT.

The V call is TRBV7-6, the J call TRBJ2-7; D remains ambiguous. This CDR3 has 14 amino acids. V shed 1 base and J shed 3 bases, with 10 bases lying between them. CDR1 SGHVS and CDR2 FNYEAQ come from the germline V gene. The CDR3 reads CASSLGAGFYEQYF. The DNA for the CDR3 is TGTGCCAGCAGCTTAGGCGCAGGCTTCTACGAGCAGTACTTC. Full variable domain (outside the CDR3, taken from reference TRBV7-6 and TRBJ2-7): GAGVSQSPRYKVTKRGQDVALRCDPISGHVSLYWYRQALGQGPEFLTYFNYEAQQDKSGLPNDRFSAERPEGSISTLTIQRTEQRDSAMYRCASSLGAGFYEQYFGPGTRLTVT.

This clone was picked up one time. The chain is built from TRBV5-1 and TRBJ1-1, with 8 positions matching TRBD1. Trimming removed 2 bases from V and 3 bases from J; junction bases left unmatched: 3. The CDR3 consists of 14 residues. CDR1 and CDR2 from the germline V gene are SGHRS and YFSETQ. CDR3 sequence: CASSLSGGHTEAFF. CDR3 bases: TGCGCCAGCAGCTTATCAGGGGGCCACACTGAAGCTTTCTTT.

Concerning this clone: This sample also contains other DNA sequences that code for the same CDR3. V is TRBV18 and J is TRBJ1-3, with D perhaps TRBD1 (6 bases). The germline V gene encodes CDR1 KGHSH and CDR2 LQKENI. V shed 6 bases and J shed 0 bases, with 15 bases lying between them. This CDR3 region has 16 residues. CDR3 protein: CASSDTGSVSGNTIYF. The CDR3 DNA follows: TGTGCCAGCTCCGATACAGGGAGCGTCTCTGGAAACACCATATATTTT.

The chain uses TRBV4-2 and TRBJ1-5; weak D call: TRBD1 (5 bases). CDR3 size: 16 residues. Trimming removed 0 bases from V and 2 bases from J, with 11 bases in between. Per germline, CDR1 LGHNA and CDR2 YNFKEQ. The CDR3 nucleotides are TGTGCCAGCAGCCAAGAATCCAGGGTAGGCAATCAGCCCCAGCATTTT. Amino acid sequence: CASSQESRVGNQPQHF.

This clone has at least ten counts. This chain joins TRBV7-2 and TRBJ1-2; possible D gene TRBD1, 5 bases. The CDR3 has 12 residues. The V end was cut by 0 bases, the J end by 8 bases, with 7 bases between. Germline V gives CDR1 SGHTA, CDR2 FQGNSA. CDR3 in DNA: TGTGCCAGCAGCTTAGCAGGGGAAGGCTACACCTTC. Translating it yields CASSLAGEGYTF. The whole variable domain, remainder taken from reference TRBV7-2 and TRBJ1-2, is GAGVSQSPSNKVTEKGKDVELRCDPISGHTALYWYRQSLGQGLEFLIYFQGNSAPDKSGLPSDRFSAERTGGSVSTLTIQRTQQEDSAVYLCASSLAGEGYTFGSGTRLTVV.

CDR3 in amino acids: CASSPQGGGADEQFF. CDR3 sequence (DNA): TGTGCCAGCAGCCCCCAGGGCGGGGGGGCGGATGAGCAGTTCTTC. The V call is TRBV7-2, the J call TRBJ2-1; 9 bases are a match to TRBD2. The V and J ends lost 5 bases and 8 bases, in that order; junction bases with no gene match: 10. CDR1 SGHTA and CDR2 FQGNSA come from the germline V gene. This CDR3 region has 15 residues. Supplemented by reference TRBV7-2 and TRBJ2-1, the full variable domain reads GAGVSQSPSNKVTEKGKDVELRCDPISGHTALYWYRQSLGQGLEFLIYFQGNSAPDKSGLPSDRFSAERTGGSVSTLTIQRTQQEDSAVYLCASSPQGGGADEQFFGPGTRLTVL.

The J gene is TRBJ2-5, the V gene TRBV25-1; perhaps TRBD1 as D (5 bases). Trimming took 0 bases from V and 5 from J, leaving 10 bases between them. The CDR3 sequence is 14 residues long. From germline, CDR1 is MGHDK and CDR2 SYGVNS. The CDR3 DNA reads as TGTGCCAGCAGTGAATACGGCAGGGTGGAGACCCAGTACTTC. It yields the protein CASSEYGRVETQYF.

This rearrangement joins TRBV7-3 to TRBJ2-1, with 8 bases matching TRBD2. This CDR3 region has 15 residues. From germline, CDR1 is SGHTA and CDR2 FQGTGA. V lost 4 bases and J lost 2; bases outside the gene matches: 4. The CDR3, as DNA: TGTGCCAGCAGCTCTGTAGCGGGACCCTACAATGAGCAGTTCTTC. Residues: CASSSVAGPYNEQFF.

This clone has just one count. The V gene is TRBV2, the J gene TRBJ1-1, with D hard to call. Trimming pared 11 bases from V and 4 bases from J, leaving 17 bases between. Germline V lookup: CDR1 SNHLY, CDR2 FYNNEI. This CDR3 has 13 residues. The CDR3 nucleotides read TGTGCCTCCAAGGAGGGTCGGAGCACTGAAGCTTTCTTT. Its translation is CASKEGRSTEAFF.

This sequence joins TRBV6-1 and TRBJ2-2, with TRBD1 matching over 10 bases. Germline CDR1 and CDR2: MNHNS and SASEGT. This CDR3 has 15 residues. With 6 bases clipped from V and 7 bases from J, the junction kept 8 bases outside the gene matches. DNA of the CDR3: TGTGCCAGCAGGGCGGACAGGGGGGGGTTCGGGGAGCTGTTTTTT. Translation gives CASRADRGGFGELFF.

V gene TRBV6-5 combines with J gene TRBJ1-3; 8 nucleotides align to TRBD1. The germline V gene has CDR1 MNHEY and CDR2 SVGAGI. The junction had 7 bases not matched to a gene; V was cut back by 6 bases and J by 12 bases. This CDR3 region has 12 residues. DNA for the CDR3: TGTGCCAGCAGCCGAGGACAGGGTGTCATATATTTT. Its translation: CASSRGQGVIYF.

The V gene is TRBV9, the J gene TRBJ2-5, with a weak D call TRBD2 (7 bases). The CDR3 has 14 residues. The ends were cut back, 5 bases at V and 3 bases at J, with 14 bases in the middle. Germline assignment: CDR1 SGDLS and CDR2 YYNGEE. CDR3 sequence reads: CASRRGEGEETQYF. The CDR3, as DNA: TGTGCCAGCAGGAGAGGGGAGGGGGAAGAGACCCAGTACTTC. Variable domain in full (rest from reference TRBV9 and TRBJ2-5): DSGVTQTPKHLITATGQRVTLRCSPRSGDLSVYWYQQSLDQGLQFLIQYYNGEERAKGNILERFSAQQFPDLHSELNLSSLELGDSALYFCASRRGEGEETQYFGPGTRLLVL.

This clone came up once. The rearrangement links TRBV27 to TRBJ2-1, with TRBD2 identical over 7 bases. V shed 5 bases and J 6 bases; nucleotides not matched to a gene: 13. CDR1 and CDR2 (germline): MNHEY, SMNVEV (reference sequence). The CDR3 consists of 16 residues. The CDR3 region has the DNA TGTGCCAGCAGTCAAAAGCGGGGACTCGGGAGCAATGAGCAGTTCTTC. Protein sequence: CASSQKRGLGSNEQFF.

A remark on this clone: One end of the junction does not line up with germline, which may come from a read error. The V and J genes are TRBV7-9 and TRBJ2-1; 13 bases are shared with TRBD2. The V gene's germline CDR1 is SEHNR and CDR2 FQNEAQ (reference sequence). The CDR3 has 18 residues. CDR3 DNA: TGTTCCAGCAGCCCGGGGACTAGCGGGGTCGGGGGAATAAATGAGCAGTTCTTC. It translates to CSSSPGTSGVGGINEQFF.

The chain uses TRBV5-1 and TRBJ2-3, with 11 bases identical to TRBD1. Germline-derived CDR1 and CDR2 are SGHRS and YFSETQ. The CDR3 has 17 residues. The V gene end was trimmed by 4 bases and the J gene end by 2 bases; junction bases not matched to a gene: 9. DNA for the CDR3: TGCGCCAGCAGCCCCGGACAGGGGGCGAGATTCACAGATACGCAGTATTTT. Its translation is CASSPGQGARFTDTQYF.

V and J are TRBV27 and TRBJ2-7, with unresolved D. The CDR3 extends over 13 amino acids. V was cut by 3 bases and J by 5 bases, with 11 bases left in between. Germline-derived CDR1 and CDR2 are MNHEY and SMNVEV (reference sequence). The CDR3 loop reads CASSLLIGDEQYF. The CDR3, as DNA: TGTGCCAGCAGTTTGCTGATCGGTGACGAGCAGTACTTC.

A few counts support this clone. The V call is TRBV5-1, the J call TRBJ2-4; TRBD2 matches at 7 bases. This CDR3 spans 19 amino acids. J lost 2 bases, V lost 4 bases, and 18 bases had no gene match. Per the germline V gene, CDR1 is SGHRS and CDR2 is YFSETQ. In nucleotides, the CDR3 is TGCGCCAGCAGCCCCGCCATGGCTGCTAGCGGAGCTCCCAAAAACATTCAGTACTTC. Translating it yields CASSPAMAASGAPKNIQYF.

As concerns this clone: One end of the junction is discordant with germline, which a read error may explain. This chain uses TRBV5-1 with TRBJ1-2; D ambiguous. CDR1 is SGHRS, CDR2 YFSETQ, per germline. The CDR3 contains 14 residues. This chain's CDR3 is CASSLRRAEGGYTF. In nucleotides, the CDR3 is TGTGCCAGCAGCTTGAGGCGGGCCGAAGGCGGCTACACCTTC.

The CDR3 nucleotides are TGCGCCAGCAGCCAAGATGTGGATTGGGAGGGTACAACGCAGTATTTT. As protein: CASSQDVDWEGTTQYF. The V gene is TRBV4-1, the J gene TRBJ2-3, with 7 bases that match TRBD2. Germline V gene lookup returns CDR1 MGHRA and CDR2 YSYEKL. With 0 bases clipped from V and 9 bases from J, the junction kept 12 bases outside the gene matches. This CDR3 contains 16 residues.

The rearrangement links TRBV19 to TRBJ1-3; 7 positions agree with TRBD1. CDR1 is LNHDA and CDR2 is SQIVND in the germline V gene (reference sequence). The CDR3 loop spans 18 amino acids. Trimming removed 5 bases from V and 0 bases from J; junction bases left unmatched: 13. The CDR3 region is CASSPLGQALNSGNTIYF. The CDR3 DNA is TGTGCCAGTAGTCCGCTCGGACAGGCTTTAAACTCTGGAAACACCATATATTTT.

J is TRBJ2-3 and V is TRBV9; 14 nucleotides line up with TRBD2. Germline-derived CDR1 and CDR2 are SGDLS and YYNGEE. The CDR3 extends over 15 amino acids. Trimming took 4 bases from V and 6 from J; bases not matched to a gene: 4. The CDR3 loop is CASSTRLAGGDTQYF. Written as DNA, the CDR3 is TGTGCCAGCAGCACCCGACTAGCGGGAGGGGATACGCAGTATTTT.